At least ten counts were recorded for the clone carrying this T cell receptor beta chain. This sample stems from a study of spatial heterogeneity in lung cancer. The overall study: Those follow-up PBMC samples that were available underwent sequencing, at a median interval of approximately 22 months following resection.

Time point noted: blood at routine non-recurrence follow-up after resection. The CDR3 is 15 amino acids. Germline lookup yields CDR1 DFQATT and CDR2 SNEGSKA (reference sequence). Trimming pared 3 bases from V and 1 base from J, leaving 15 bases between. TCRdb re-called the 5' RACE reads with MiXCR, one entry per CDR3 protein. Of roughly 29,000 distinct CDR3 sequences listed, about 5.2% are singletons. The chain employs TRBV20-1 and TRBJ2-5; perhaps TRBD1 as D (5 bases). This specimen was PBMCs, taken at follow-up. The sequence was collected from a female donor with early-stage non-small cell lung cancer. The CDR3, as DNA: TGCAGTGCTAGTGGGCTGACAGTGACCCAAGAGACCCAGTACTTC. Its translation: CSASGLTVTQETQYF.